The 21 T cell receptor beta chains given below trace back to one sample, sequenced in a study of T cells after yellow fever vaccination. TCRdb called the 5' RACE reads again in MiXCR, with one record for every CDR3 protein. The table has some 670,000 distinct CDR3 sequences, more than 9% seen once. Sequenced material: PBMCs, taken on the day of the yellow fever booster vaccination. Receptor source: a man aged 25 to 40 who received the YFV17D yellow fever vaccine.

This clonotype was observed a few times. The chain employs TRBV20-1 and TRBJ2-3; 12 bases are a match to TRBD2. The CDR3 has 17 residues. The germline V gene has CDR1 DFQATT and CDR2 SNEGSKA (reference sequence). Losses at the gene ends were 0 bases for V and 5 bases for J; bases not matched to a gene: 9. The CDR3 DNA is TGCAGTGCTAGAGATCCTAGCGGGAGGGCCGGGGGAGATACGCAGTATTTT. It specifies CSARDPSGRAGGDTQYF.

The rearrangement joins TRBV29-1 to TRBJ1-4; no definite D call. Per the germline V gene, CDR1 is SQVTM and CDR2 is ANQGSEA. Between the trimmed V and J ends, which lost 3 bases and 11 bases, there was a span of 19 bases. CDR3 length: 14 amino acids. CDR3 residues: CSVDFREKAGKLFF. DNA of the CDR3: TGCAGCGTTGACTTTAGAGAAAAGGCTGGGAAACTGTTTTTT.

The chain links TRBV7-2 to TRBJ1-3; D not resolved. Germline loops: CDR1 SGHTA, CDR2 FQGNSA. V lost 2 bases and J 0 bases, leaving 11 bases between the germline ends. The CDR3 is made up of 16 amino acids. The CDR3 loop reads CASSLSRQISGNTIYF. DNA for the CDR3: TGTGCCAGCAGCTTATCCCGTCAGATCTCTGGAAACACCATATATTTT.

In its sample, this clonotype was seen a few times. J is TRBJ2-5 and V is TRBV3-1; D is perhaps TRBD1 or TRBD2 (6 bases each). The V end was cut by 4 bases, the J end by 3 bases, with 18 bases between. CDR1 and CDR2 (germline): LGHDT, YNNKEL (reference sequence). This CDR3 has 16 amino acids. CDR3 bases: TGTGCCAGCAGCCGAAGATCGGGGGCAGTGGAAGAGACCCAGTACTTC. It encodes CASSRRSGAVEETQYF.

The rearrangement uses TRBV7-8 and TRBJ1-1; TRBD1 is a possible D gene (5 bases). V shed 3 bases and J shed 1 base, with 24 bases lying between them. The germline V gene has CDR1 SGHVS and CDR2 FQNEAQ. The CDR3 runs 19 residues. The CDR3 region is CASSFPRQGIMIGNTEAFF. The CDR3, as DNA: TGTGCCAGCAGCTTCCCCCGGCAGGGAATAATGATAGGGAACACTGAAGCTTTCTTT.

This clonotype was counted at least ten times. The chain links TRBV4-1 to TRBJ2-5; 10 bases are a match to TRBD1. Germline trimming cut 0 bases from V and 5 bases from J; bases unmatched to any gene: 6. The CDR3 is made up of 16 amino acids. CDR1 is MGHRA and CDR2 is YSYEKL in the germline V gene. The CDR3: CASSQDQTGGWETQYF. As DNA, the CDR3 is TGCGCCAGCAGCCAAGACCAGACAGGGGGCTGGGAGACCCAGTACTTC.

This sequence joins TRBV7-9 and TRBJ1-5; D remains ambiguous. The CDR3 loop spans 14 amino acids. With 4 bases removed from V and 3 bases from J, the gap between germline ends came to 10 bases. Germline CDR1 and CDR2: SEHNR and FQNEAQ (reference sequence). CDR3 sequence: CASSWTGNNQPQHF. The CDR3 nucleotides are TGTGCCAGCAGCTGGACGGGTAACAATCAGCCCCAGCATTTT.

The chain combines TRBV28 with TRBJ2-7; 8 bases agree with TRBD2. CDR1 and CDR2 from the germline V gene are MDHEN and SYDVKM. After removal of 4 bases from V and 3 bases from J, the junction contained 8 bases not matched to a gene. There are 15 residues in the CDR3. Here the CDR3 reads CASSSPGGNFYEQYF. DNA for the CDR3: TGTGCCAGCAGTTCACCGGGGGGGAATTTCTACGAGCAGTACTTC.

This clonotype was seen many times. The chain has TRBV28 and TRBJ1-1, with a weak D call TRBD1 (6 bases). The germline gives CDR1 MDHEN, CDR2 SYDVKM. V was cut by 3 bases and J by 1 base, with 9 bases left in between. The CDR3 runs 14 residues. The DNA for the CDR3 is TGTGCCAGCAGTTTGAAGGGGGGGAACACTGAAGCTTTCTTT. Protein sequence: CASSLKGGNTEAFF.

This clonotype was detected only a few times. The CDR3 is CASSRRGGPDHGGTDTQYF. In DNA, the CDR3 is TGTGCCAGTAGCCGCCGAGGGGGGCCCGACCATGGTGGCACAGATACGCAGTATTTT. The gene calls are TRBV19 and TRBJ2-3; D is possibly TRBD1 or TRBD2 (6 bases each). CDR1 and CDR2 from the germline V gene are LNHDA and SQIVND (reference sequence). Deletions cut 6 bases from V and 1 base from J, with 26 bases between. The CDR3 is 19 amino acids.

This clonotype came up a few times. The V call is TRBV20-1, the J call TRBJ2-5, with TRBD1 matching 7 bases. Germline V lookup: CDR1 DFQATT, CDR2 SNEGSKA (reference sequence). The trim removed 4 bases at V and 5 bases at J, leaving 10 bases unmatched. This CDR3 has 14 residues. Here the CDR3 reads CSATHRTGLETQYF. The CDR3 region has the DNA TGCAGTGCTACCCACCGGACAGGATTGGAGACCCAGTACTTC.

The V call is TRBV30, the J call TRBJ1-2, with TRBD1 identical over 10 bases. The germline gives CDR1 GTSNPN, CDR2 SVGIG (reference sequence). The CDR3 spans 13 residues. The J segment lost 8 bases and the V segment lost 3 bases, leaving 6 bases of the junction unmatched. The CDR3 DNA reads TGTGCCTGGAGGGGACAGGGGATGGGGGGCTACACCTTC. It encodes CAWRGQGMGGYTF.

This clonotype was seen a few times. The chain combines TRBV27 with TRBJ1-3; tentative D call: TRBD1 (6 bases). Germline-derived CDR1 and CDR2 are MNHEY and SMNVEV (reference sequence). The CDR3 contains 17 residues. CDR3 coding DNA: TGTGCGCGCCAGAGCCATACAGGGTTCTTGGCTGGAAACACCATATATTTT. This translates into CARQSHTGFLAGNTIYF.

The V gene is TRBV7-2, the J gene TRBJ1-5; tentative D call: TRBD1 (5 bases). V lost 4 bases and J 0 bases, leaving 10 bases between the germline ends. This CDR3 is 15 amino acids long. The germline V gene has CDR1 SGHTA and CDR2 FQGNSA. Written as DNA, the CDR3 is TGTGCCAGCAGCTACAGGTTTACTAGCAATCAGCCCCAGCATTTT. This codes for CASSYRFTSNQPQHF.

This clonotype was picked up a small number of times. The chain has TRBV20-1 and TRBJ1-1; D possibly corresponds to TRBD1 (5 bases). The V gene's germline CDR1 is DFQATT and CDR2 SNEGSKA (reference sequence). The CDR3 runs 13 residues. Trimming stripped 5 bases from V and 6 bases from J, with 16 bases between. CDR3 sequence (DNA): TGCAGTGCTCCCCGGGGGGGTGAGGCTGAAGCTTTCTTT. This sequence encodes CSAPRGGEAEAFF.

The rearrangement joins TRBV28 to TRBJ1-2, with 7 bases lining up with TRBD1. This CDR3 comprises 15 residues. Germline CDR1 and CDR2: MDHEN and SYDVKM. Unmatched junction bases numbered 15, after V lost 6 bases and J lost 8 bases. DNA for the CDR3: TGTGCCAGCAGAACGACAGGGTCGAAGTCACGGGGCTACACCTTC. Translated, it gives CASRTTGSKSRGYTF.

This clonotype was found many times. V usage is TRBV27 and J usage is TRBJ2-1, with 8 bases identical to TRBD2. The CDR3 runs to 17 residues. V shed 5 bases, J shed 0 bases, and the junction held 9 bases outside the gene matches. Germline V CDR1 and CDR2: MNHEY, SMNVEV (reference sequence). CDR3 in DNA: TGTGCCAGCAGTCCGTGGACTAGCCGGAGCTCCTACAATGAGCAGTTCTTC. Encoded protein: CASSPWTSRSSYNEQFF.

V gene TRBV7-8 combines with J gene TRBJ2-1, with D possibly called TRBD1 or TRBD2 (5 bases each). Germline V gene data show CDR1 as SGHVS and CDR2 as FQNEAQ. The V end lost 6 bases, the J end lost 3 bases, and 18 bases lay between the germline ends. This CDR3 region has 16 residues. The CDR3 region is CASRAFGGVHYNEQFF. CDR3 DNA: TGTGCCAGCAGGGCGTTTGGGGGAGTCCACTACAATGAGCAGTTCTTC.

This chain joins TRBV7-2 and TRBJ2-7; TRBD2 aligns across 13 bases. The V and J ends lost 1 base and 6 bases, in that order; junction bases with no gene match: 6. The germline V gene has CDR1 SGHTA and CDR2 FQGNSA. The CDR3 consists of 16 residues. The CDR3, as DNA: TGTGCCAGCAGCTTAGAGTCGCGACTAGCGGGAGGCGAGCAGTACTTC. It yields the protein CASSLESRLAGGEQYF.

The chain has TRBV20-1 and TRBJ1-2; D is possibly TRBD1 (6 bases). The germline V gene has CDR1 DFQATT and CDR2 SNEGSKA (reference sequence). Between the trimmed V and J ends, which lost 6 bases and 8 bases, there was a span of 16 bases. This CDR3 spans 12 amino acids. Here the CDR3 DNA reads TGCAGTGCGGATAACAGGGTCCGAGGCTACACCTTC. Amino acids: CSADNRVRGYTF.

The rearrangement links TRBV5-4 to TRBJ2-2; the D gene is possibly TRBD2 (6 bases). CDR3 length: 16 residues. V was pared by 3 bases and J by 0 bases, with 12 bases between. CDR1 is SGHNT, CDR2 YYREEE, per germline (reference sequence). CDR3 region: CASSSRGKANTGELFF. Written as DNA, the CDR3 is TGTGCCAGCAGCTCCCGGGGGAAGGCGAACACCGGGGAGCTGTTTTTT.